The source of this T cell receptor beta chain is a study of radiotherapy plus CTLA-4 blockade in lung cancer. Trimming took 1 base from V and 6 from J, leaving 4 bases between them. Germline V lookup: CDR1 LNHDA, CDR2 SQIVND (reference sequence). This CDR3 is built from 12 residues. The assay was immunoSEQ multiplex PCR, and TCRdb's table has in-frame clones only and misses some. The sample lists 81,000 or so clones; about four fifths were seen once. The clonotype originates from a human donor with non-small cell lung cancer who had stable disease on radiotherapy plus ipilimumab. This chain uses TRBV19 with TRBJ1-5; no definite D call. Sequenced material: peripheral blood, taken from a patient treated with radiotherapy plus ipilimumab. CDR3 DNA: TGTGCCAGTAGTATAGGGCGTCAGCCCCAGCATTTT. It translates to CASSIGRQPQHF.